The rows below give T cell receptor beta chains drawn from one sample of a study of cytomegalovirus exposure and HLA in healthy donors. Sequenced by immunoSEQ multiplex PCR; TCRdb stores in-frame clones only, minus some. The sample includes more than 95,000 clones, around four fifths of them seen just once. The sequenced sample consisted of PBMCs. These receptors all stem from a man aged 25 to 45 in good health and CMV-seropositive. Each CDR3 is given with its conserved first and last residue. A D gene is named only where the DNA matches it firmly. Some rows mark clone size as missing; the rest say once, few, many or name a class of expanded clone.

D gene: .; clone size: .; V gene: TRBV7-2; J gene: TRBJ1-2; CDR3 protein: CASQSGDKSYGYTF; CDR3 DNA: TGTGCCAGCCAGAGCGGGGACAAAAGCTATGGCTACACCTTC
D gene: .; clone size: few; V gene: TRBV11-2; J gene: TRBJ1-2; CDR3 protein: CASSLVSSADGYTF; CDR3 DNA: TGTGCCAGCAGCCTCGTATCATCGGCGGATGGCTACACCTTC
D gene: TRBD1; clone size: few; V gene: TRBV18; J gene: TRBJ2-7; CDR3 protein: CASSPSRRTGESSYEQYF; CDR3 DNA: TGTGCCAGCTCACCGTCGCGAAGGACAGGGGAAAGCTCCTACGAGCAGTACTTC
D gene: .; clone size: few; V gene: TRBV28; J gene: TRBJ2-7; CDR3 protein: CASSGYEQYF; CDR3 DNA: TGTGCCAGCAGCGGGTACGAGCAGTACTTC
D gene: .; clone size: .; V gene: TRBV30; J gene: TRBJ1-1; CDR3 protein: CAWSVSGGNTEAFF; CDR3 DNA: TGTGCCTGGAGTGTATCCGGGGGTAACACTGAAGCTTTCTTT
D gene: TRBD1; clone size: .; V gene: TRBV10-3; J gene: TRBJ2-7; CDR3 protein: CAIRQAGTGNYEQYF; CDR3 DNA: TGTGCCATCAGACAAGCCGGGACAGGGAACTACGAGCAGTACTTC
D gene: .; clone size: .; V gene: TRBV29-1; J gene: TRBJ2-2; CDR3 protein: CSASRTTGELFF; CDR3 DNA: TGCAGCGCTTCCCGGACAACCGGGGAGCTGTTTTTT
D gene: TRBD2; clone size: .; V gene: TRBV4-3; J gene: TRBJ2-1; CDR3 protein: CASSPTPTSGRSLNNEQFF; CDR3 DNA: TGCGCCAGCAGCCCGACCCCGACTAGCGGGAGGTCACTAAACAATGAGCAGTTCTTC
D gene: TRBD1; clone size: .; V gene: TRBV4-3; J gene: TRBJ2-7; CDR3 protein: CASSRGTGGPYEQYF; CDR3 DNA: TGCGCCAGCAGCCGCGGGACAGGGGGCCCCTACGAGCAGTACTTC
D gene: TRBD1; clone size: .; V gene: TRBV27; J gene: TRBJ1-1; CDR3 protein: CASSRQGGTEAFF; CDR3 DNA: TGTGCCAGCAGTAGACAGGGGGGTACTGAAGCTTTCTTT
D gene: .; clone size: .; V gene: TRBV2; J gene: TRBJ2-7; CDR3 protein: CASSARFLYEQYF; CDR3 DNA: TGTGCCAGCAGCGCTAGGTTTTTATACGAGCAGTACTTC
D gene: TRBD2; clone size: .; V gene: TRBV5-1; J gene: TRBJ2-3; CDR3 protein: CASSSTSGRPDTQYF; CDR3 DNA: TGCGCCAGCAGCTCGACTAGCGGGAGGCCAGATACGCAGTATTTT
D gene: .; clone size: .; V gene: TRBV25-1; J gene: TRBJ1-1; CDR3 protein: CASSALGGPNTEAFF; CDR3 DNA: TGTGCCAGCAGTGCCTTGGGAGGACCGAACACTGAAGCTTTCTTT
D gene: TRBD2; clone size: .; V gene: TRBV13; J gene: TRBJ2-3; CDR3 protein: CASSLGASGATDTQYF; CDR3 DNA: TGTGCCAGCAGCTTAGGAGCTAGCGGGGCCACAGATACGCAGTATTTT
D gene: .; clone size: .; V gene: TRBV5-4; J gene: TRBJ2-7; CDR3 protein: CASSLAQSTSYEQYF; CDR3 DNA: TGTGCCAGCAGCCTGGCCCAGTCCACCTCCTACGAGCAGTACTTC
D gene: TRBD1; clone size: .; V gene: TRBV11-2; J gene: TRBJ2-7; CDR3 protein: CASSPGTGGEQYF; CDR3 DNA: TGTGCCAGCAGCCCCGGGACAGGGGGCGAGCAGTACTTC
D gene: .; clone size: few; V gene: TRBV13; J gene: TRBJ1-2; CDR3 protein: CASAWGGYGYTF; CDR3 DNA: TGTGCCAGCGCATGGGGAGGGTATGGCTACACCTTC